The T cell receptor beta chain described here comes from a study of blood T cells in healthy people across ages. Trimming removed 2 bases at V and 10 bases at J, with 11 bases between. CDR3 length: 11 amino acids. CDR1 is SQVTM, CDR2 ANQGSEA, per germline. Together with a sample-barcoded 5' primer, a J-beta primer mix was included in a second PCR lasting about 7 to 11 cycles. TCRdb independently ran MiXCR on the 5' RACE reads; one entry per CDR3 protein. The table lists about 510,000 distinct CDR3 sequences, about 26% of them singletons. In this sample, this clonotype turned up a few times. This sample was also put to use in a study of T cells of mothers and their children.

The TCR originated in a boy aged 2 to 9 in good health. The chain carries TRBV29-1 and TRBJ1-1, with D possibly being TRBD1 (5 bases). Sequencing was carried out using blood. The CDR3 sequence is CSVEIGGTAFF. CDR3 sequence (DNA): TGCAGCGTTGAAATCGGGGGGACAGCTTTCTTT.